This T cell receptor beta chain is from a study of tumor-infiltrating lymphocytes in oesophageal squamous cell carcinoma. TCRdb re-derived calls from the PCR reads in MiXCR, one entry per CDR3 protein. The sample has some 14,000 distinct CDR3 sequences; 40% to 60% are singletons. CDR1 is MNHNY and CDR2 is SVGAGI in the germline V gene (reference sequence). V dropped 7 bases and J dropped 3; count of bases not matched to a gene: 3. The length of the CDR3 is 14 residues. Material: esophageal tumor tissue. The chain combines TRBV6-6 with TRBJ2-1, with 10 nucleotides matching TRBD2. The TCR sequence derives from a male donor with esophageal squamous cell carcinoma. The CDR3 loop reads CASTLAGNYNEQFF. CDR3 DNA sequence: TGTGCCAGCACACTAGCGGGAAACTACAATGAGCAGTTCTTC.